The present entry profiles one T cell receptor (beta chain) with its context. Original handling: It was from reference gene primer amplification that nucleated cell counts were estimated. Assay used: immunoSEQ multiplex PCR; TCRdb lists only in-frame clones, some missing. Clone size and V and J calls were adopted from that table, with D and trimming inferred from the DNA. The sample carries about 150,000 clones, less than 95% recorded once. This sample was taken from a study of blood T cell repertoires in COVID-19. The CDR3 is 15 residues long. Germline CDR1 reads LNHNV; CDR2 reads YYDKDF (reference sequence). V lost 5 bases to trimming and J lost 0 bases; unmatched junction nucleotides: 2.

The chain combines TRBV15 with TRBJ1-5, with TRBD1 matching over 9 bases. Sequencing input: peripheral blood. The origin of this receptor is a man aged 45-65 years with acute or convalescent COVID-19. DNA of the CDR3: TGTGCCACCAGCTCACAGGGGGCTAGCAATCAGCCCCAGCATTTT. Its protein product is CATSSQGASNQPQHF.